Listed below are T cell receptor beta chains from one sample, sequenced in a study of blood T cell repertoires in COVID-19. Clones were read by immunoSEQ multiplex PCR, and TCRdb kept only the in-frame ones, dropping some. The sample contains some 150,000 clones, around 84% of which appear only once. Sequencing was performed on PBMCs or T cells enriched from blood (not recorded which). Source of these receptors: a man in his fifties or sixties who had recovered from COVID-19. CDR3s include the opening cysteine and the closing phenylalanine or tryptophan. Fields, in order: V gene, J gene, D gene, clone size, CDR3 DNA, CDR3 protein. A D gene is named only where the DNA matches it firmly. Expanded clones get a size class; other rows say once, few or many, or leave the size out.

V: TRBV2
J: TRBJ2-1
D: .
size: .
DNA: TGTGCCAGCAACAGGGGGGGACAATCCTACAATGAGCAGTTCTTC
CDR3: CASNRGGQSYNEQFF

V: TRBV7-6
J: TRBJ1-2
D: TRBD1
size: .
DNA: TGTGCCAGCAGCTTAGCACCGACAGGGGGAAACTATGGCTACACCTTC
CDR3: CASSLAPTGGNYGYTF

V: TRBV19
J: TRBJ1-1
D: TRBD1
size: .
DNA: TGTGCCAGTAGTATAAGGGGGACAGCCAGAATGAACACTGAAGCTTTCTTT
CDR3: CASSIRGTARMNTEAFF

V: TRBV18
J: TRBJ1-6
D: TRBD1
size: .
DNA: TGTGCCAGCTCAGAACAGGGGGTTTCGAATTCACCCCTCCACTTT
CDR3: CASSEQGVSNSPLHF

V: TRBV12-5
J: TRBJ2-1
D: TRBD2
size: .
DNA: TGTGCTAGTGGTTTGCCGGGACTAGTTGGTAATGAGCAGTTCTTC
CDR3: CASGLPGLVGNEQFF

V: TRBV15
J: TRBJ2-7
D: TRBD2
size: .
DNA: TGTGCCACCAGCAGATTTAGCGGGGGCTACGAGCAGTACTTC
CDR3: CATSRFSGGYEQYF

V: TRBV11-2
J: TRBJ2-4
D: TRBD2
size: .
DNA: TGTGCCAGCAGCTTCTCGGGAGCGGGACGGAGAAACATTCAGTACTTC
CDR3: CASSFSGAGRRNIQYF

V: TRBV19
J: TRBJ1-1
D: .
size: .
DNA: TGTGCCAGTATCTCCCCCCGTCGTCGGGCTGAAGCTTTCTTT
CDR3: CASISPRRRAEAFF

V: TRBV7-9
J: TRBJ1-2
D: TRBD1
size: .
DNA: TGTGCCAGCAGCCGGGGACAGGGGGAGGTCTATGGCTACACCTTC
CDR3: CASSRGQGEVYGYTF

V: TRBV2
J: TRBJ2-1
D: TRBD2
size: .
DNA: TGTGCCAGCATCCTAGCGGGGGGCAATGAGCAGTTCTTC
CDR3: CASILAGGNEQFF

V: TRBV3-1/TRBV3-2
J: TRBJ1-4
D: .
size: .
DNA: TGTGCCAGCAGCCAAGATAGACTAGGGGCGCATGAAACTAATGAAAAACTGTTTTTT
CDR3: CASSQDRLGAHETNEKLFF

V: TRBV6-5
J: TRBJ1-2
D: .
size: once
DNA: TGTGCCAGCAGTTACATCCCGTTGCGCTATGGCTACACCTTC
CDR3: CASSYIPLRYGYTF

V: TRBV2
J: TRBJ2-3
D: .
size: .
DNA: TGTGCCAGCAAATACCAGAAGGGGCCGTCTAGCACAGATACGCAGTATTTT
CDR3: CASKYQKGPSSTDTQYF